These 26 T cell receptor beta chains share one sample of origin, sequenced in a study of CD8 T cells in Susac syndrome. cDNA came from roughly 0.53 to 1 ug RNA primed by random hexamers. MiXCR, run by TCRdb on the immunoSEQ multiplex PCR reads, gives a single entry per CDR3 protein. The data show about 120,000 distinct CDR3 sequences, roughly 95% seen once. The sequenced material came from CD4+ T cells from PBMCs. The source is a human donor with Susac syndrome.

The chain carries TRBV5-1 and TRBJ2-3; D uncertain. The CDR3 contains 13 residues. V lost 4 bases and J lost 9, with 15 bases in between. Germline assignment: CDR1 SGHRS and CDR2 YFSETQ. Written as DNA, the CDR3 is TGCGCCAGCAGCCCCTCGACTGGGTGGACGCAGTATTTT. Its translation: CASSPSTGWTQYF.

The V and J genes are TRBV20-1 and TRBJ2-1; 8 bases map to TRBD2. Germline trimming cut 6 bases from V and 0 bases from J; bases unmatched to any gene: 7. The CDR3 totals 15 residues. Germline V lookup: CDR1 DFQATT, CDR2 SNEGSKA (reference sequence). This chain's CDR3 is CSAEREWSSYNEQFF. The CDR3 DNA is TGCAGTGCAGAGCGGGAGTGGAGCTCCTACAATGAGCAGTTCTTC.

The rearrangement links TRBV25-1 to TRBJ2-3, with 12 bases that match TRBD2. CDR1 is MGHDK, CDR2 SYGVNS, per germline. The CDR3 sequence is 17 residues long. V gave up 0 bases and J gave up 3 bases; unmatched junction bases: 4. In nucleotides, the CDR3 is TGTGCCAGCAGTGAATATCCCGGGACTAGCGGGACAGATACGCAGTATTTT. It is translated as CASSEYPGTSGTDTQYF.

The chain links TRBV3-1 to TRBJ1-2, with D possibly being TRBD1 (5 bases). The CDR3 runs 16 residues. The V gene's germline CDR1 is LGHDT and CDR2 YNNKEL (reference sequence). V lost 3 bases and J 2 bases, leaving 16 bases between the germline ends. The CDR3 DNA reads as TGTGCCAGCAGCCATGATACTCCGGGACGGAACTATGGCTACACCTTC. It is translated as CASSHDTPGRNYGYTF.

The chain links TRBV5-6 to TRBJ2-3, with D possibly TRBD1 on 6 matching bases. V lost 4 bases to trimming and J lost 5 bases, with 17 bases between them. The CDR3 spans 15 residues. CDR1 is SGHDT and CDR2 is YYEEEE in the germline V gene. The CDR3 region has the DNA TGTGCCAGCAGCCTTACAGGGACCCGAGGAGATACGCAGTATTTT. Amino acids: CASSLTGTRGDTQYF.

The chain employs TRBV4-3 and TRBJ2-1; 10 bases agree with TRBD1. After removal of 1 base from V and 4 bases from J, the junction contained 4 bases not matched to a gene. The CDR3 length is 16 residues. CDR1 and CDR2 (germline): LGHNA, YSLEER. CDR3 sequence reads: CASSQGPGQGYNEQFF. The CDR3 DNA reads TGCGCCAGCAGCCAAGGTCCGGGACAGGGGTACAATGAGCAGTTCTTC.

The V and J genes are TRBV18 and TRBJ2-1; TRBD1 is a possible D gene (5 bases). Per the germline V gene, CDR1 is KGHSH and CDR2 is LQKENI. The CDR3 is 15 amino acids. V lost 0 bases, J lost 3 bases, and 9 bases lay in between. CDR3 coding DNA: TGTGCCAGCTCACCACCAGGGGCCTACTACAATGAGCAGTTCTTC. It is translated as CASSPPGAYYNEQFF.

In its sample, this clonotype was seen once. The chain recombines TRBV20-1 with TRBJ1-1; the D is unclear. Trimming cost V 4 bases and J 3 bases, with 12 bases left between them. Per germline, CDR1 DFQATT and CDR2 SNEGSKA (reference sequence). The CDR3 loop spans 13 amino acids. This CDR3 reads CSATPRPYTEAFF. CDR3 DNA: TGCAGTGCTACCCCACGACCATACACTGAAGCTTTCTTT.

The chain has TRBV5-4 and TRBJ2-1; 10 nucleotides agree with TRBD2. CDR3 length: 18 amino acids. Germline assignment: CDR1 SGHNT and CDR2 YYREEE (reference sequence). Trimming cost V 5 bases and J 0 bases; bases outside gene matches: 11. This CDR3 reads CASSSGLAIWSSYNEQFF. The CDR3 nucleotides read TGTGCCAGCAGTTCGGGACTAGCGATTTGGAGCTCCTACAATGAGCAGTTCTTC.

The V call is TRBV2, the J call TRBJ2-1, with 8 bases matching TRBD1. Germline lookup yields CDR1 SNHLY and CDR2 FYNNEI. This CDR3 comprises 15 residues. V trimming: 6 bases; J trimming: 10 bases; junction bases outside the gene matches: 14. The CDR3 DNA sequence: TGTGCCAGCAGCGCGGACAGGGCACGCGGGACCGAGCAGTTCTTC. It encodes CASSADRARGTEQFF.

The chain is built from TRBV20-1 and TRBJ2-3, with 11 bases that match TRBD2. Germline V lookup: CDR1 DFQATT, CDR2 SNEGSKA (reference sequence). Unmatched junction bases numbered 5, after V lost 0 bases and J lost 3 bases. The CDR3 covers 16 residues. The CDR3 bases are TGCAGTGCTAGAGAGCCTAGCGGGAGGCAAACAGATACGCAGTATTTT. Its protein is CSAREPSGRQTDTQYF.

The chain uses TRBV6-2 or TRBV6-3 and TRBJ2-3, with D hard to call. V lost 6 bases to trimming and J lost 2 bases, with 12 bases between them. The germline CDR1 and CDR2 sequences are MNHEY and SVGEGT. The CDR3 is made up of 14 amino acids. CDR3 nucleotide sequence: TGTGCCAGCAGCGATCTCCAAATCACAGATACGCAGTATTTT. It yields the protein CASSDLQITDTQYF.

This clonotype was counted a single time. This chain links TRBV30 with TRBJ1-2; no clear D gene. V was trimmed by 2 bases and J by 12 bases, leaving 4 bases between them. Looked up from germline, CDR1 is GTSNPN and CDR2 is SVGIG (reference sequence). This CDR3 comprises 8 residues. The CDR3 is CAWSLHTF. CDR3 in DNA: TGTGCCTGGAGTCTCCACACCTTC.

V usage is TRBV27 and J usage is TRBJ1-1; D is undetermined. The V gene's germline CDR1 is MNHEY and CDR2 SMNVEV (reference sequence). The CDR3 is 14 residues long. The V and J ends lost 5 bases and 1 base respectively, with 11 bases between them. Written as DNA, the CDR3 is TGTGCCAGCAGTCAATTGGACGGGAACACTGAAGCTTTCTTT. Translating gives CASSQLDGNTEAFF.

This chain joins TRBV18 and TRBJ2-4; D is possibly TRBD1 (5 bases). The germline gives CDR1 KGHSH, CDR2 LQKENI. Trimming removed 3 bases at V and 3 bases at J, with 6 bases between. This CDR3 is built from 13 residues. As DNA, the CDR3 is TGTGCCAGCTCACCTGACAGCAAAAACATTCAGTACTTC. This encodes CASSPDSKNIQYF.

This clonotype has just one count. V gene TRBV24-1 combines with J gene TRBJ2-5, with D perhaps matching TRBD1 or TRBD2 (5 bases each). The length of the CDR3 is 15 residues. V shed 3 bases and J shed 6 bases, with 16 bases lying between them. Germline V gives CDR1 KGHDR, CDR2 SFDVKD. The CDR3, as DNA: TGTGCCACCAGTGATACCGGGACGGGGATGAAGACCCAGTACTTC. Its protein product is CATSDTGTGMKTQYF.

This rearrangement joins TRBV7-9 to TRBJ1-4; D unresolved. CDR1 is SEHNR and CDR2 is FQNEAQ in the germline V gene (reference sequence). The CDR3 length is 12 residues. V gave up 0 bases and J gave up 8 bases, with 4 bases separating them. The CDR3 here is CASSLAEEKLFF. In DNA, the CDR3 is TGTGCCAGCAGCTTAGCGGAAGAAAAACTGTTTTTT.

CDR3 nucleotides: TGTGCCAGCAGCTTGGTGGGGGGGCAGCACACTGAAGCTTTCTTT. Protein: CASSLVGGQHTEAFF. The chain is built from TRBV5-6 and TRBJ1-1, with D perhaps TRBD1 (6 bases). The CDR3 length is 15 residues. Per the germline V gene, CDR1 is SGHDT and CDR2 is YYEEEE. Trimming left V 0 bases short and J 3 bases short, with 12 bases between.

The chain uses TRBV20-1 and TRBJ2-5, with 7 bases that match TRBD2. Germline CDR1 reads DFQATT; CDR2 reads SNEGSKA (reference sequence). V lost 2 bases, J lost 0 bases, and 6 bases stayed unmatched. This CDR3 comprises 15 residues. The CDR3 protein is CSARILAENQETQYF. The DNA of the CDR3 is TGCAGTGCTAGAATCCTAGCGGAGAACCAAGAGACCCAGTACTTC.

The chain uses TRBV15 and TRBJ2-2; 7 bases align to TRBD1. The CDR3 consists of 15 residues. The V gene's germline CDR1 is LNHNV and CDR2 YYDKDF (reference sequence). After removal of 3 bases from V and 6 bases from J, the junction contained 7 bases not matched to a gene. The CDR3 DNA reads TGTGCCACCAGCAGGGACAGACAGGGTTCCGGGGAGCTGTTTTTT. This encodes CATSRDRQGSGELFF.

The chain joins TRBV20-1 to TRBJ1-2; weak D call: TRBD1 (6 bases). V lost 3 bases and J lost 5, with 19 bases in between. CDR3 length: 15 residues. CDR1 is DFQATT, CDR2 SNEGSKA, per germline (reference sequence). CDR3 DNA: TGCAGTGCTAGCAGGGCGGACAGATCTATTTATGGCTACACCTTC. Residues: CSASRADRSIYGYTF.

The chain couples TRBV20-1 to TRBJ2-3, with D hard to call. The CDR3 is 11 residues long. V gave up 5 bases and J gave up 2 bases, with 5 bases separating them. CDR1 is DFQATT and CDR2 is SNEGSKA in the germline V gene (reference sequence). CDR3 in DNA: TGCAGTGCTTATGACACAGATACGCAGTATTTT. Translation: CSAYDTDTQYF.

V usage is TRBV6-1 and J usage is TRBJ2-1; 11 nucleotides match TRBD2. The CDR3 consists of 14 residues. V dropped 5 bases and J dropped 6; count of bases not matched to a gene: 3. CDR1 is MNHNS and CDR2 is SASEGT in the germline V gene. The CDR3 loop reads CASSILAGGNEQFF. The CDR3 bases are TGTGCCAGCAGTATCCTAGCGGGAGGCAATGAGCAGTTCTTC.

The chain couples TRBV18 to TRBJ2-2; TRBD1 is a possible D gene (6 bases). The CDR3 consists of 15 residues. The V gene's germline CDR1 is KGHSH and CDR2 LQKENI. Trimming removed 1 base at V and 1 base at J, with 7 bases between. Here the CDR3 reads CASSPRTENTGELFF. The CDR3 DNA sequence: TGTGCCAGCTCACCACGGACAGAGAACACCGGGGAGCTGTTTTTT.

The CDR3 here is CASSLSRENTEAFF. The CDR3 DNA is TGTGCCAGCAGCTTATCCAGGGAGAACACTGAAGCTTTCTTT. This chain joins TRBV7-9 and TRBJ1-1; TRBD1 might be the D (5 bases). The CDR3 spans 14 residues. Germline values: CDR1 SEHNR, CDR2 FQNEAQ (reference sequence). V lost 2 bases to trimming and J lost 1 base, with 8 bases between them.

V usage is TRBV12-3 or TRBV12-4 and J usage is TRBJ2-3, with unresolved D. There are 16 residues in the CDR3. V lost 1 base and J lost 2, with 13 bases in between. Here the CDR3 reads CASSLVSGSYTDTQYF. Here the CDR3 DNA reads TGTGCCAGCAGTTTAGTAAGTGGGTCCTACACAGATACGCAGTATTTT.